The 22 T cell receptor beta chains listed next were all sequenced from one sample in a study of blood T cell repertoires in COVID-19. Sequenced by immunoSEQ multiplex PCR; TCRdb stores in-frame clones only, minus some. The table lists hundreds of thousands of clones, around 92% of them singletons. Sequenced: PBMCs or T cells enriched from blood (not recorded which). These TCRs come from a woman aged 25 to 39 who had recovered from COVID-19.

The chain employs TRBV28 and TRBJ2-7, with TRBD2 identical over 7 bases. This CDR3 comprises 15 residues. The ends lost 8 bases at V and 4 bases at J; junction bases unmatched: 14. The germline V gene has CDR1 MDHEN and CDR2 SYDVKM. The CDR3 reads CASGEGGVVVYEQYF. The CDR3 bases are TGTGCCAGCGGGGAGGGTGGGGTGGTTGTGTACGAGCAGTACTTC.

The chain carries TRBV6-5 and TRBJ2-5; D may be TRBD2 (6 bases). Germline V gene data show CDR1 as MNHEY and CDR2 as SVGAGI. This CDR3 has 13 residues. V was cut by 3 bases and J by 1 base, with 6 bases left in between. CDR3 nucleotide sequence: TGTGCCAGCAGTTATAGCGGCCAAGAGACCCAGTACTTC. Translating it yields CASSYSGQETQYF.

This clone occurred once. V usage is TRBV13 and J usage is TRBJ1-2; a weak D match, TRBD1 (5 bases). V lost 5 bases, J lost 4 bases, and 20 bases lay in between. Germline V gene sequence: CDR1 PRHDT, CDR2 FYEKMQ (reference sequence). The CDR3 runs 16 residues. The CDR3 spells CASSTRDWDSSYGYTF. The CDR3 bases are TGTGCCAGCAGCACCAGGGACTGGGATTCATCCTATGGCTACACCTTC. The full variable domain, rest sourced from reference TRBV13 and TRBJ1-2, is AAGVIQSPRHLIKEKRETATLKCYPIPRHDTVYWYQQGPGQDPQFLISFYEKMQSDKGSIPDRFSAQQFSDYHSELNMSSLELGDSALYFCASSTRDWDSSYGYTFGSGTRLTVV.

V is TRBV7-6 and J is TRBJ1-2; D might be TRBD1 (6 bases). CDR1 and CDR2 from the germline V gene are SGHVS and FNYEAQ. This CDR3 has 14 residues. V shed 1 base and J shed 5 bases, with 11 bases lying between them. The CDR3 sequence is CASSLDRVGYGYTF. The CDR3 region has the DNA TGTGCCAGCAGCTTAGACAGGGTGGGGTATGGCTACACCTTC.

This CDR3 reads CASSPSAGGNTQYF. The CDR3 nucleotides read TGTGCCAGCAGCCCTTCGGCGGGTGGAAATACGCAGTATTTT. The V call is TRBV9, the J call TRBJ2-3, with D perhaps TRBD2 (5 bases). The CDR3 is 14 amino acids. V lost 4 bases and J lost 7, with 16 bases in between. CDR1 is SGDLS, CDR2 YYNGEE, per germline.

The V and J genes are TRBV11-2 and TRBJ2-5; D is possibly TRBD1 (6 bases). The CDR3 covers 14 residues. V dropped 6 bases and J dropped 1 base, with 12 bases sitting between them. The germline CDR1 and CDR2 sequences are SGHAT and FQNNGV. In DNA, the CDR3 is TGTGCCAGCAGAGCGACAGGAGGCCAAGAGACCCAGTACTTC. It translates to CASRATGGQETQYF.

The gene calls are TRBV10-3 and TRBJ1-2, with D possibly being TRBD1 (6 bases). V lost 0 bases and J 4 bases, leaving 15 bases between the germline ends. This CDR3 spans 16 amino acids. Germline V gene sequence: CDR1 ENHRY, CDR2 SYGVKD. DNA of the CDR3: TGTGCCATCAGTGAGTCGTCGGGGGGCCTACTCTATGGCTACACCTTC. It translates to CAISESSGGLLYGYTF.

This chain uses TRBV6-5 with TRBJ1-2; possibly TRBD1 for D (6 bases). Germline CDR1 reads MNHEY; CDR2 reads SVGAGI. There are 13 residues in the CDR3. The germline V and J ends were trimmed by 6 bases and 4 bases, with 12 bases remaining between them. As DNA, the CDR3 is TGTGCCAGCAGCCCCGGGACAATCTATGGCTACACCTTC. This sequence encodes CASSPGTIYGYTF.

This sequence joins TRBV10-3 and TRBJ2-1; 7 positions match TRBD1. Germline V CDR1 and CDR2: ENHRY, SYGVKD. Germline trimming cut 6 bases from V and 6 bases from J; bases unmatched to any gene: 11. The CDR3 runs 15 residues. The CDR3 coding sequence is TGTGCCATCAGCAATAAGCAGGGGGTCGGCAATGAGCAGTTCTTC. This translates into CAISNKQGVGNEQFF.

CDR3 sequence (DNA): TGCGCCAGCAGTCAATATGGGACAGGAGAATCCTACGAGCAGTACTTC. It codes for CASSQYGTGESYEQYF. The chain recombines TRBV23-1 with TRBJ2-7; 8 positions match TRBD1. TRBV23-1 is noted as an ORF with a role that remains uncertain. With V trimmed by 1 base and J by 1 base, 6 bases remained unmatched. The CDR3 sequence is 16 residues long.

V and J are TRBV24-1 and TRBJ2-3; D is uncertain. V was clipped by 4 bases and J by 0 bases, with 7 bases between them. CDR3 length: 14 residues. CDR1 and CDR2 (germline): KGHDR, SFDVKD. CDR3 sequence reads: CATSDPSSTDTQYF. CDR3 DNA sequence: TGTGCCACCAGTGACCCTTCTAGCACAGATACGCAGTATTTT.

This clone turned up a few times. The chain has TRBV11-2 and TRBJ2-1; perhaps TRBD1 as D (6 bases). Germline loops: CDR1 SGHAT, CDR2 FQNNGV. The CDR3 is made up of 18 amino acids. The ends were cut back, 5 bases at V and 0 bases at J, with 20 bases in the middle. The chain's CDR3 is CASSRARLTQGSYNEQFF. The DNA for the CDR3 is TGTGCCAGCAGCCGCGCAAGATTAACACAGGGCTCCTACAATGAGCAGTTCTTC.

The chain recombines TRBV27 with TRBJ1-1, with 7 bases that match TRBD1. Germline V gene lookup returns CDR1 MNHEY and CDR2 SMNVEV (reference sequence). The CDR3 sequence is 14 residues long. Germline trimming cut 3 bases from V and 5 bases from J; bases unmatched to any gene: 6. The CDR3 DNA reads TGTGCCAGCAGTTTGCGAGGGGGCGTAACTGAAGCTTTCTTT. Its translation is CASSLRGGVTEAFF.

DNA of the CDR3: TGTGCCAGCACTAACACTATTAACTATGGCTACACCTTC. This sequence encodes CASTNTINYGYTF. The rearrangement links TRBV28 to TRBJ1-2; D gene uncertain. There are 13 residues in the CDR3. CDR1 is MDHEN, CDR2 SYDVKM, per germline. The V end lost 7 bases, the J end lost 1 base, and 10 bases lay between the germline ends.

The V and J genes are TRBV4-1 and TRBJ2-7, with D perhaps matching TRBD2 (6 bases). The germline V and J ends were trimmed by 4 bases and 3 bases, with 22 bases remaining between them. CDR1 MGHRA and CDR2 YSYEKL come from the germline V gene. The CDR3 has 17 residues. CDR3 sequence: CASSRDPRDSINYEQYF. The CDR3 bases are TGCGCCAGCAGCCGAGACCCCCGGGACTCCATAAACTACGAGCAGTACTTC.

Of note for this clone: The sample holds other DNA sequences that translate to the same CDR3. The CDR3 reads CSASGSYEQYF. In DNA form, the CDR3 reads TGCAGTGCTAGCGGGAGCTACGAGCAGTACTTC. The rearrangement joins TRBV20-1 to TRBJ2-7, with D possibly TRBD2 on 6 matching bases. Trimming pared 3 bases from V and 3 bases from J, leaving 6 bases between. In germline, CDR1 is DFQATT, CDR2 SNEGSKA (reference sequence). The CDR3 totals 11 residues.

The rearrangement uses TRBV7-2 and TRBJ2-2; a weak D match, TRBD2 (6 bases). CDR3 size: 17 residues. The germline CDR1 and CDR2 sequences are SGHTA and FQGNSA. Trimming took 5 bases from V and 0 from J, leaving 16 bases between them. The CDR3 loop is CASSKSRDSANTGELFF. In nucleotides, the CDR3 is TGTGCCAGCAGCAAAAGCCGGGACTCGGCGAACACCGGGGAGCTGTTTTTT. Supplemented by reference TRBV7-2 and TRBJ2-2, the full variable domain reads GAGVSQSPSNKVTEKGKDVELRCDPISGHTALYWYRQSLGQGLEFLIYFQGNSAPDKSGLPSDRFSAERTGGSVSTLTIQRTQQEDSAVYLCASSKSRDSANTGELFFGEGSRLTVL.

The chain employs TRBV29-1 and TRBJ2-1; 8 bases fit TRBD2. The CDR3 has 15 amino acids. Germline CDR1 and CDR2: SQVTM and ANQGSEA. Losses at the gene ends were 4 bases for V and 4 bases for J; bases not matched to a gene: 9. CDR3 in amino acids: CSVGASGQFYNEQFF. The CDR3 DNA sequence: TGCAGCGTTGGGGCTAGCGGGCAGTTTTACAATGAGCAGTTCTTC.

This chain connects TRBV19 to TRBJ1-1; TRBD1 aligns across 12 bases. V was pared by 4 bases and J by 3 bases, with 6 bases of the junction left unmatched. Germline V gives CDR1 LNHDA, CDR2 SQIVND (reference sequence). This CDR3 comprises 16 residues. CDR3 in amino acids: CASSRGQGAHDTEAFF. For the CDR3, the DNA is TGTGCCAGTAGTAGGGGACAGGGGGCGCATGACACTGAAGCTTTCTTT.

The V gene is TRBV7-2, the J gene TRBJ2-7; 10 bases line up with TRBD2. With 5 bases clipped from V and 0 bases from J, the junction kept 10 bases outside the gene matches. The CDR3 is made up of 17 amino acids. From germline, CDR1 is SGHTA and CDR2 FQGNSA. The CDR3 reads CASSEGLAGGFSYEQYF. The CDR3 coding sequence is TGTGCCAGCAGCGAGGGGTTAGCGGGAGGCTTCTCCTACGAGCAGTACTTC. The full variable domain, completed using reference TRBV7-2 and TRBJ2-7, is GAGVSQSPSNKVTEKGKDVELRCDPISGHTALYWYRQSLGQGLEFLIYFQGNSAPDKSGLPSDRFSAERTGGSVSTLTIQRTQQEDSAVYLCASSEGLAGGFSYEQYFGPGTRLTVT.

The V call is TRBV5-1, the J call TRBJ2-3, with a possible D match to TRBD1 (6 bases). Trimming pared 1 base from V and 0 bases from J, leaving 9 bases between. CDR3 size: 15 residues. Germline CDR1 is SGHRS and CDR2 is YFSETQ. The CDR3 reads CASSLTGHSTDTQYF. DNA for the CDR3: TGCGCCAGCAGCTTGACAGGGCACAGCACAGATACGCAGTATTTT.

The CDR3 region is CASSLAGSSTDTQYF. CDR3 coding DNA: TGCGCCAGCAGCTTGGCGGGGAGTAGCACAGATACGCAGTATTTT. The rearrangement joins TRBV5-1 to TRBJ2-3; tentative D call: TRBD2 (5 bases). The CDR3 contains 15 residues. CDR1 SGHRS and CDR2 YFSETQ come from the germline V gene. Between the trimmed V and J ends, which lost 0 bases and 0 bases, there was a span of 8 bases.